This TCR beta chain stems from a study of blood T cell repertoires in COVID-19. Profiling relied on immunoSEQ multiplex PCR, and the TCRdb table lists in-frame clones only, not all of them. The sample shows some 87,000 clones, around three quarters of them seen only once. The V segment lost 1 base and the J segment 4 bases; nucleotides outside the gene matches: 4. In germline, CDR1 is LNHDA, CDR2 SQIVND (reference sequence). The CDR3 runs 15 residues. The chain combines TRBV19 with TRBJ2-7; 10 bases align to TRBD2. The TCR originated in a man in his forties or fifties who had recovered from COVID-19. Sequenced: peripheral blood. CDR3 in amino acids: CASSIGGAGGYEQYF. For the CDR3, the DNA is TGTGCCAGTAGTATAGGAGGAGCGGGAGGGTACGAGCAGTACTTC.